This TCR beta chain was profiled in a study of blood T cells in healthy people across ages. The table lists this clonotype with a few counts. Primed by a sample-barcoded 5' primer and a J-beta primer mix, a second PCR proceeded for 7 to 11 cycles. A tag from a template-switch adaptor with 12 random nucleotides marked each cDNA molecule. Each CDR3 protein gets one entry after TCRdb re-called the 5' RACE reads with MiXCR. The sample has hundreds of thousands of distinct CDR3 sequences, roughly 64% seen once. Trimming took off 5 bases at V and 3 bases at J, with 16 bases between the two ends. Germline V lookup: CDR1 LGHNT, CDR2 FRNRAP. There are 15 residues in the CDR3.

The receptor was isolated from a man under 40 in good health. The chain couples TRBV12-5 to TRBJ2-5; possibly TRBD2 for D (6 bases). Sequenced sample: blood. The CDR3 DNA reads TGTGCTAGTGGTACCGGGGGTCTGGGAGAAGAGACCCAGTACTTC. Residues: CASGTGGLGEETQYF. Together with reference TRBV12-5 and TRBJ2-5, the CDR3 gives the full variable domain: DARVTQTPRHKVTEMGQEVTMRCQPILGHNTVFWYRQTMMQGLELLAYFRNRAPLDDSGMPKDRFSAEMPDATLATLKIQPSEPRDSAVYFCASGTGGLGEETQYFGPGTRLLVL.